A selection of T cell receptor beta chains follows, all from one sample in a study of T cell responses to AZD1222 COVID-19 vaccine. The table came from immunoSEQ multiplex PCR; TCRdb's copy has only in-frame clones and leaves some out. The table has about 140,000 clones, more than 90% seen once. This specimen was peripheral blood, taken on day 0 of AZD1222 vaccination. The receptors stem from an adult in good health. CDR3s include the opening cysteine and the closing phenylalanine or tryptophan. Each record gives: D gene, J gene, V gene, clone size, CDR3 protein, CDR3 DNA. The D gene is left open where the match is weak. Size is stated for part of the rows, as once, few or many counts, or as a class when the clone is expanded.

>.|TRBJ2-1|TRBV7-9|.
CASSLSSGFEQFF
TGTGCCAGCAGCTTGTCTTCAGGGTTTGAGCAGTTCTTC
>.|TRBJ2-5|TRBV5-1|.
CASSLARETQYF
TGCGCCAGCAGCTTGGCCAGGGAGACCCAGTACTTC
>TRBD2|TRBJ2-5|TRBV28|.
CASSPPRTSGSKGVQETQYF
TGTGCCAGCAGTCCCCCGAGGACTAGCGGGTCCAAGGGGGTCCAAGAGACCCAGTACTTC
>TRBD1|TRBJ1-2|TRBV5-1|.
CASSLGDRGSSNYGYTF
TGCGCCAGCAGCTTGGGGGACAGGGGCTCCTCCAACTATGGCTACACCTTC
>TRBD1|TRBJ1-2|TRBV5-1|once
CASSDRTGAYGYTF
TGCGCCAGCAGCGACAGGACAGGGGCCTATGGCTACACCTTC
>TRBD1|TRBJ1-2|TRBV27|.
CASSSPGQGDYGYTF
TGTGCCAGCAGTTCACCGGGACAGGGGGACTATGGCTACACCTTC
>TRBD1|TRBJ2-7|TRBV5-1|.
CASGTGDSYEQYF
TGCGCCAGCGGGACAGGGGATTCCTACGAGCAGTACTTC
>.|TRBJ1-5|TRBV18|.
CASSPAGSYQPQHF
TGTGCCAGCTCACCAGCAGGGAGTTATCAGCCCCAGCATTTT
>.|TRBJ2-3|TRBV5-4|.
CASSLDSTDTQYF
TGTGCCAGCAGCTTGGACTCCACAGATACGCAGTATTTT
>TRBD1|TRBJ1-1|TRBV5-1|.
CASSQGENTEAFF
TGCGCCAGCAGTCAGGGGGAGAACACTGAAGCTTTCTTT
>TRBD1|TRBJ1-2|TRBV6-5|.
CASSQGGGYTF
TGTGCCAGCAGTCAGGGGGGTGGCTACACCTTC
>.|TRBJ2-1|TRBV6-5|once
CASSYSTRNHEQFF
TGTGCCAGCAGTTACTCGACCAGGAACCATGAGCAGTTCTTC
>TRBD1|TRBJ1-4|TRBV27|.
CASSLSMGTGNEKLFF
TGTGCCAGCAGTTTATCGATGGGGACAGGGAATGAAAAACTGTTTTTT
>TRBD1|TRBJ1-4|TRBV2|.
CATYTNRDRGSGEKLFF
TGTGCCACCTACACGAACCGGGACAGGGGATCGGGAGAAAAACTGTTTTTT
>.|TRBJ2-5|TRBV2|.
CASSDGRGVNNQETQYF
TGTGCCAGCAGTGACGGCAGAGGGGTAAATAACCAAGAGACCCAGTACTTC
>.|TRBJ1-2|TRBV6-2/TRBV6-3|.
CASSPRDGLYGYTF
TGTGCCAGCAGTCCCCGGGACGGGCTCTATGGCTACACCTTC
>TRBD2|TRBJ2-7|TRBV5-5|.
CASSTPPGLAVYEQYF
TGTGCCAGCAGCACCCCCCCGGGGCTAGCGGTCTACGAGCAGTACTTC
>TRBD1|TRBJ1-2|TRBV9|.
CASSEGDSYGYTF
TGTGCCAGCAGCGAGGGGGACAGCTATGGCTACACCTTC
>.|TRBJ2-2|TRBV28|.
CASSSRGLNPGELFF
TGTGCCAGCAGTTCGCGAGGACTGAACCCCGGGGAGCTGTTTTTT
>.|TRBJ1-4|TRBV27|.
CASSSRQSNEKLFF
TGTGCCAGCAGTTCACGACAGTCTAATGAAAAACTGTTTTTT
>.|TRBJ2-7|TRBV5-6|few
CASSLGRGTKQYF
TGTGCCAGCAGCTTGGGAAGGGGGACTAAGCAGTACTTC
>TRBD1|TRBJ1-6|TRBV7-2|.
CASSPRTGTGSPLHF
TGTGCCAGCAGCCCTCGGACAGGGACGGGTTCACCCCTCCACTTT
>.|TRBJ1-1|TRBV5-1|.
CASSFTGSGTEAFF
TGCGCCAGCAGCTTTACAGGATCCGGGACTGAAGCTTTCTTT
>.|TRBJ1-1|TRBV30|.
CAWSVLAEAFF
TGTGCCTGGAGTGTTTTGGCTGAAGCTTTCTTT
>.|TRBJ1-1|TRBV7-9|.
CASSVRGRSNTEAFF
TGTGCCAGCAGCGTTAGGGGACGGTCGAACACTGAAGCTTTCTTT
>TRBD1|TRBJ1-2|TRBV2|.
CASSGGRGRGGYTF
TGTGCCAGCAGTGGGGGCAGGGGGCGCGGTGGCTACACCTTC
>TRBD1|TRBJ2-3|TRBV7-3|.
CASSLDRGTDTQYF
TGTGCCAGCAGCTTAGACAGGGGCACAGATACGCAGTATTTT
>.|TRBJ2-3|TRBV9|.
CASSVVPEGSTDTQYF
TGTGCCAGCAGCGTAGTTCCGGAGGGGTCGACAGATACGCAGTATTTT
>.|TRBJ2-5|TRBV5-4|.
CASSLDRYQETQYF
TGTGCCAGCAGCTTGGACAGGTACCAAGAGACCCAGTACTTC
>.|TRBJ1-2|TRBV2|.
CASNSGFFYGYTF
TGTGCCAGCAATTCGGGGTTTTTCTATGGCTACACCTTC
>.|TRBJ2-7|TRBV5-6|few
CASSGGASYEQYF
TGTGCCAGCAGCGGGGGGGCGTCCTACGAGCAGTACTTC
>TRBD1|TRBJ2-1|TRBV24-1|.
CATSRTGDFQSSYNEQFF
TGTGCCACCAGCAGGACAGGGGACTTCCAAAGCTCCTACAATGAGCAGTTCTTC
>.|TRBJ1-5|TRBV4-2|.
CASSQESGLSNQPQHF
TGTGCCAGCAGCCAAGAGTCCGGGCTTAGCAATCAGCCCCAGCATTTT
>TRBD1|TRBJ2-5|TRBV11-1|.
CASSLRTDRVGETQYF
TGTGCCAGCAGCTTACGGACTGACAGGGTTGGGGAGACCCAGTACTTC
>.|TRBJ1-2|TRBV19|.
CASSRQRAHYGYTF
TGTGCCAGTAGCCGACAGAGGGCCCACTATGGCTACACCTTC
>.|TRBJ2-5|TRBV5-5|.
CASSPKYQETQYF
TGTGCCAGCAGCCCCAAATATCAGGAGACCCAGTACTTC
>.|TRBJ2-6|TRBV19|.
CATRKRDGFTGANVLTF
TGTGCCACCCGAAAACGGGACGGATTTACTGGGGCCAACGTCCTGACTTTC
>TRBD1|TRBJ1-2|TRBV15|.
CATSRDSSDRNGYTF
TGTGCCACCAGCAGAGATTCTTCGGACAGGAATGGCTACACCTTC
>.|TRBJ1-5|TRBV15|.
CATSTGRQPQHF
TGTGCCACCAGCACAGGACGTCAGCCCCAGCATTTT
>TRBD1|TRBJ2-5|TRBV6-5|once
CASRQGAFGETQYF
TGTGCCAGCAGACAGGGGGCATTTGGGGAGACCCAGTACTTC
>.|TRBJ2-2|TRBV7-9|.
CASFRGGENTGELFF
TGTGCCAGCTTCCGAGGGGGGGAAAACACCGGGGAGCTGTTTTTT
>.|TRBJ2-1|TRBV6-5|.
CASSSRETGYNEQFF
TGTGCCAGCAGTTCCCGGGAGACCGGTTACAATGAGCAGTTCTTC
>.|TRBJ1-6|TRBV28|few
CASSLDNYNSPLHF
TGTGCCAGCAGTTTGGACAACTATAATTCACCCCTCCACTTT
>TRBD1|TRBJ1-4|TRBV2|.
CASRETGTENEKLFF
TGTGCCAGCAGAGAAACCGGGACAGAGAATGAAAAACTGTTTTTT
>.|TRBJ1-5|TRBV4-2|.
CASSQGGRARGANQPQHF
TGTGCCAGCAGCCAAGGGGGCCGGGCCCGGGGGGCCAATCAGCCCCAGCATTTT
>TRBD1|TRBJ1-2|TRBV27|.
CASSRDRGHYGYTF
TGTGCCAGCAGTAGGGACAGGGGGCACTATGGCTACACCTTC
>.|TRBJ2-5|TRBV24-1|.
CATSDPGPHQETQYF
TGTGCCACCAGTGACCCTGGGCCCCACCAAGAGACCCAGTACTTC
>.|TRBJ2-7|TRBV5-1|.
CASSAGQLGEQYF
TGCGCCAGCAGCGCGGGACAGCTCGGCGAGCAGTACTTC